A selection of T cell receptor beta chains follows, all from one sample in a study of blood T cell repertoires in COVID-19. Clones were sequenced by immunoSEQ multiplex PCR, and TCRdb holds only the in-frame ones, with some missing. The sample holds 250,000 or so clones, more than 85% seen once. The sequencing sample was made of PBMCs or T cells enriched from blood (not recorded which). The receptors stem from a man between 35 and 55 years old who had been exposed to COVID-19. CDR3s include the opening cysteine and the closing phenylalanine or tryptophan. The D gene is left open where the match is weak. The size of a clone is reported for some rows only, either as once, few or many, or as a class for expanded clones.

DNA: TGTGCCAGCTCACCGGGACAGGGGGGCCACTATGGCTACACCTTC
CDR3: CASSPGQGGHYGYTF
D: TRBD1
size: .
J: TRBJ1-2
V: TRBV18

DNA: TGTGCCAGCAGCCGGGGGGGAACGAACACCGGGGAGCTGTTTTTT
CDR3: CASSRGGTNTGELFF
D: TRBD2
size: .
J: TRBJ2-2
V: TRBV5-4

DNA: TGTGCCAGCAGCGCGGGGACAGATCTCGACGAGCAGTACTTC
CDR3: CASSAGTDLDEQYF
D: .
size: few
J: TRBJ2-7
V: TRBV5-6

DNA: TGTGCCAGCAGCTCCCACAGGGCTAGAGAAACTGAAGCTTTCTTT
CDR3: CASSSHRARETEAFF
D: .
size: .
J: TRBJ1-1
V: TRBV7-9

DNA: TGTGCCAGCAGCTTAGGCCGGACAGGCACCATATATTTT
CDR3: CASSLGRTGTIYF
D: TRBD1
size: .
J: TRBJ1-3
V: TRBV11-3

DNA: TGTGCCAGCAGCCCGACCCTTGGTGCTAGCGGGAAGGTATTCGAGCAGTACTTC
CDR3: CASSPTLGASGKVFEQYF
D: TRBD2
size: .
J: TRBJ2-7
V: TRBV5-6

DNA: TGCGCCAGCAGCGCAGGGCCCAGGACAGGGGGCCCCCTCTCTGGGGCCAACGTCCTGACTTTC
CDR3: CASSAGPRTGGPLSGANVLTF
D: TRBD1
size: .
J: TRBJ2-6
V: TRBV5-1

DNA: TGCGCCAGCAGCTTGCCGGGGACTAGCGGGACGGTGACCGGGGAGCTGTTTTTT
CDR3: CASSLPGTSGTVTGELFF
D: TRBD2
size: .
J: TRBJ2-2
V: TRBV5-1

DNA: TGTGCCAGCAGCTTAGCCACAGGGGTGAACACTGAAGCTTTCTTT
CDR3: CASSLATGVNTEAFF
D: TRBD1
size: .
J: TRBJ1-1
V: TRBV7-6

DNA: TGTGCCAGCAAGTTAGACAGGAATAATTCACCCCTCCACTTT
CDR3: CASKLDRNNSPLHF
D: .
size: .
J: TRBJ1-6
V: TRBV2

DNA: TGTGCCAGCAGTGAAGCCCATCCTGGGGCCAACGTCCTGACTTTC
CDR3: CASSEAHPGANVLTF
D: .
size: .
J: TRBJ2-6
V: TRBV2

DNA: TGTGCCAGCAGCATAAACCGACAGAACACCATATATTTT
CDR3: CASSINRQNTIYF
D: .
size: .
J: TRBJ1-3
V: TRBV28

DNA: TGTGCCAGCAGCTTAGACAGGGCCTACAATGAGCAGTTCTTC
CDR3: CASSLDRAYNEQFF
D: TRBD1
size: .
J: TRBJ2-1
V: TRBV7-3

DNA: TGTGCCAGCAGACGACAGGGCTTAAACTATGGCTACACCTTC
CDR3: CASRRQGLNYGYTF
D: TRBD1
size: .
J: TRBJ1-2
V: TRBV6-5

DNA: TGCGCCAGCAGCTTGAGACAGGGGGCCGACGAGCAGTACTTC
CDR3: CASSLRQGADEQYF
D: TRBD1
size: .
J: TRBJ2-7
V: TRBV5-1

DNA: TGTGCCAGCAGCCGGGACTACGAGCAGTACTTC
CDR3: CASSRDYEQYF
D: .
size: .
J: TRBJ2-7
V: TRBV7-9

DNA: TGTGCCAGTAGTGTATCAGGGAACAATGAGCAGTTCTTC
CDR3: CASSVSGNNEQFF
D: .
size: .
J: TRBJ2-1
V: TRBV19

DNA: TGTGCCAGCAGCTTAATAGCAGGGGGTTATGGCTACACCTTC
CDR3: CASSLIAGGYGYTF
D: TRBD1
size: .
J: TRBJ1-2
V: TRBV7-2

DNA: TGTGCCAGCAACCCGGTTGGAGGGTTAGCTTTCTTT
CDR3: CASNPVGGLAFF
D: .
size: .
J: TRBJ1-1
V: TRBV27

DNA: TGTGCCACCAGCAGAGATACCCGGAGGGGCTATGGCTACACCTTC
CDR3: CATSRDTRRGYGYTF
D: .
size: .
J: TRBJ1-2
V: TRBV15

DNA: TGTGCTAGTGGTTTGTCGGGGACTAGCGGTGCTAGCTCCTACAATGAGCAGTTCTTC
CDR3: CASGLSGTSGASSYNEQFF
D: TRBD2
size: .
J: TRBJ2-1
V: TRBV12-5

DNA: TGCGCCAGCAGCTTGGCCCGGTTCGTAGGGGCCCTCAATGAGCAGTTCTTC
CDR3: CASSLARFVGALNEQFF
D: .
size: once
J: TRBJ2-1
V: TRBV5-1

DNA: TGTGCCAGCAGCGGGACTAGCGGGCGGAATCAAGAGACCCAGTACTTC
CDR3: CASSGTSGRNQETQYF
D: TRBD2
size: .
J: TRBJ2-5
V: TRBV3-1/TRBV3-2

DNA: TGTGCCACCAGCAGGGACAGTCCTTATGAAAAACTGTTTTTT
CDR3: CATSRDSPYEKLFF
D: .
size: .
J: TRBJ1-4
V: TRBV15

DNA: TGTGCCAGCAGCCGAGTAGTGACAGTTGGAAATTCACCCCTCCACTTT
CDR3: CASSRVVTVGNSPLHF
D: .
size: .
J: TRBJ1-6
V: TRBV5-4

DNA: TGTGCCATCAGTGTCCAGGGGAACACCGGGGAGCTGTTTTTT
CDR3: CAISVQGNTGELFF
D: .
size: .
J: TRBJ2-2
V: TRBV10-3

DNA: TGCAGCGTTGGAGCTGGGGCCAACGTCCTGACTTTC
CDR3: CSVGAGANVLTF
D: .
size: .
J: TRBJ2-6
V: TRBV29-1

DNA: TGTGCCAGCAGCTCGACTAGCGGGAGTAATGACGAGCAGTACTTC
CDR3: CASSSTSGSNDEQYF
D: TRBD2
size: .
J: TRBJ2-7
V: TRBV11-2

DNA: TGTGCCACCAGTGACCGGAACACTGAAGCTTTCTTT
CDR3: CATSDRNTEAFF
D: .
size: once
J: TRBJ1-1
V: TRBV24-1

DNA: TGTGCCAGCAGCCCTGGGACACTTTACTCCTACGAGCAGTACTTC
CDR3: CASSPGTLYSYEQYF
D: .
size: once
J: TRBJ2-7
V: TRBV11-2

DNA: TGTGCCAGCGGGCGGGGCCGCGAGCAGTACTTC
CDR3: CASGRGREQYF
D: .
size: once
J: TRBJ2-7
V: TRBV7-9

DNA: TGTGCCAGCAGCTTGGTCCAGGGGGTCGTGGAGACCCAGTACTTC
CDR3: CASSLVQGVVETQYF
D: TRBD1
size: .
J: TRBJ2-5
V: TRBV5-6

DNA: TGTGCCAGCAGAAACCCGCGGGAGACCCAGTACTTC
CDR3: CASRNPRETQYF
D: .
size: .
J: TRBJ2-5
V: TRBV28

DNA: TGTGCCAGTAGTATTGGCGGACAGCTGCTCGAGCAGTACTTC
CDR3: CASSIGGQLLEQYF
D: .
size: .
J: TRBJ2-7
V: TRBV19

DNA: TGTGCCAGCAGTTTACCCGGGAGGAACACTGAAGCTTTCTTT
CDR3: CASSLPGRNTEAFF
D: .
size: .
J: TRBJ1-1
V: TRBV28

DNA: TGCGCCAGCAGCCAAGATCTTTGGCAGGGGGCAACTGAAGCTTTCTTT
CDR3: CASSQDLWQGATEAFF
D: TRBD1
size: .
J: TRBJ1-1
V: TRBV4-1

DNA: TGTGCCAGCAGTGAACAGGTCTTGAGCAATCAGCCCCAGCATTTT
CDR3: CASSEQVLSNQPQHF
D: .
size: .
J: TRBJ1-5
V: TRBV6-1

DNA: TGTGCCAGCCATAAAACAGGGGGCGCAGATACGCAGTATTTT
CDR3: CASHKTGGADTQYF
D: TRBD1
size: .
J: TRBJ2-3
V: TRBV27

DNA: TGTGCCAGCAGAGCCCCAGGGGATAATTCACCCCTCCACTTT
CDR3: CASRAPGDNSPLHF
D: .
size: .
J: TRBJ1-6
V: TRBV6-5

DNA: TGTGCCAGCAGCCCTCTGCGCGGGAGTGGGGTAGCTTTCTTT
CDR3: CASSPLRGSGVAFF
D: .
size: .
J: TRBJ1-1
V: TRBV9

DNA: TGTGCCACCAGCAGAGATCAGGGGGTGGTACAGCCCCAGCATTTT
CDR3: CATSRDQGVVQPQHF
D: TRBD1
size: once
J: TRBJ1-5
V: TRBV15

DNA: TGCGCCAGCAGCCAAGATCAGGAGGGCGAGACCGGGGAGCTGTTTTTT
CDR3: CASSQDQEGETGELFF
D: .
size: .
J: TRBJ2-2
V: TRBV4-1

DNA: TGCGCCAGCAGCCAAGATGAGGATCAGGTGGCAGGGGGAAACTATGGCTACACCTTC
CDR3: CASSQDEDQVAGGNYGYTF
D: TRBD1
size: .
J: TRBJ1-2
V: TRBV4-1

DNA: TGTGCCAGCAGCTTAGACGGGACTAGCGGGAGTAGGTCCTACAATGAGCAGTTCTTC
CDR3: CASSLDGTSGSRSYNEQFF
D: TRBD2
size: .
J: TRBJ2-1
V: TRBV11-3

DNA: TGTGCCACCAGTGACCCCGGGAAGGGCTGGACCGGGGAGCTGTTTTTT
CDR3: CATSDPGKGWTGELFF
D: .
size: .
J: TRBJ2-2
V: TRBV24-1

DNA: TGCGCCAGCAGCCAAGTCTATCCGGGACAGGGATTGGGTGGGGGGAAGACCCAGTACTTC
CDR3: CASSQVYPGQGLGGGKTQYF
D: TRBD1
size: .
J: TRBJ2-5
V: TRBV4-1

DNA: TGTGCCACCCAGGCCTCGACATTAAACACTGAAGCTTTCTTT
CDR3: CATQASTLNTEAFF
D: .
size: .
J: TRBJ1-1
V: TRBV6-5

DNA: TGTGCCAGCAGCAGACAGGGGGCTCAGCCCCAGCATTTT
CDR3: CASSRQGAQPQHF
D: TRBD1
size: .
J: TRBJ1-5
V: TRBV5-6

DNA: TGTGCCAGCAGCCGCTTGACGACTAGCGGGAGCAACGAGCAGTACTTC
CDR3: CASSRLTTSGSNEQYF
D: TRBD2
size: .
J: TRBJ2-7
V: TRBV3-1/TRBV3-2

DNA: TGCGCCAGCAGCCAGAGGCCGTTAGCTAACTATGGCTACACCTTC
CDR3: CASSQRPLANYGYTF
D: .
size: .
J: TRBJ1-2
V: TRBV4-1